Listed below are T cell receptor beta chains from one sample, sequenced in a study of shared clonotypes between healthy human individuals. The protocol was immunoSEQ multiplex PCR, while the TCRdb copy is restricted to in-frame clones and leaves out a portion. The data show roughly 2.4 million clones, with approximately 94% seen just once and over 0.1% held by the top ten. Sequencing was done on a sample of naive CD4+ T cells sorted from blood. These receptors were obtained from a man aged 18 to 30 in good health. CDR3s include the opening cysteine and the closing phenylalanine or tryptophan. A D gene is named only where the DNA matches it firmly. Size tells how often a clone was seen (once, few, many) or the class of an expanded clone, and some rows leave it out.

clone_size: .; d_call: TRBD2; j_call: TRBJ2-3; v_call: TRBV11-2; cdr3_aa: CASSLGAGGPRDTQYF; cdr3_nt: TGTGCCAGCAGCTTAGGAGCGGGGGGGCCCCGGGATACGCAGTATTTT
clone_size: .; d_call: TRBD1; j_call: TRBJ2-3; v_call: TRBV12-5; cdr3_aa: CASGATGRGTDTQYF; cdr3_nt: TGTGCTAGTGGTGCGACAGGGCGGGGCACAGATACGCAGTATTTT
clone_size: .; d_call: .; j_call: TRBJ1-3; v_call: TRBV4-3; cdr3_aa: CASSQDRGGPGNTIYF; cdr3_nt: TGCGCCAGCAGCCAAGATAGAGGGGGGCCTGGAAACACCATATATTTT
clone_size: .; d_call: TRBD1; j_call: TRBJ2-7; v_call: TRBV6-5; cdr3_aa: CASNRGLEQYF; cdr3_nt: TGTGCCAGTAACAGGGGGCTGGAGCAGTACTTC
clone_size: .; d_call: .; j_call: TRBJ2-5; v_call: TRBV5-1; cdr3_aa: CASSLEGFETQYF; cdr3_nt: TGCGCCAGCAGCTTGGAAGGGTTCGAGACCCAGTACTTC
clone_size: .; d_call: TRBD1; j_call: TRBJ1-4; v_call: TRBV5-4; cdr3_aa: CASSLAGGDNEKLFF; cdr3_nt: TGTGCCAGCAGCTTGGCAGGGGGCGACAATGAAAAACTGTTTTTT
clone_size: .; d_call: TRBD1; j_call: TRBJ2-2; v_call: TRBV30; cdr3_aa: CAWSVKGARTSGELFF; cdr3_nt: TGTGCCTGGAGTGTAAAGGGGGCTAGGACGTCCGGGGAGCTGTTTTTT
clone_size: .; d_call: TRBD1; j_call: TRBJ1-2; v_call: TRBV7-2; cdr3_aa: CASSTRQGSGDGYTF; cdr3_nt: TGTGCCAGCAGCACAAGACAGGGGTCGGGGGATGGCTACACCTTC
clone_size: .; d_call: .; j_call: TRBJ2-7; v_call: TRBV7-2; cdr3_aa: CASSAGQKAHEQYF; cdr3_nt: TGTGCCAGCAGCGCCGGACAGAAGGCCCACGAGCAGTACTTC
clone_size: .; d_call: TRBD2; j_call: TRBJ2-5; v_call: TRBV30; cdr3_aa: CAWSVRRGRGETQYF; cdr3_nt: TGTGCCTGGAGTGTACGACGCGGGAGAGGTGAGACCCAGTACTTC
clone_size: .; d_call: .; j_call: TRBJ1-6; v_call: TRBV6-6; cdr3_aa: CASTDPATGSPLHF; cdr3_nt: TGTGCCAGCACCGACCCTGCCACTGGTTCACCCCTCCACTTT
clone_size: .; d_call: .; j_call: TRBJ2-3; v_call: TRBV7-3; cdr3_aa: CASSLSFSDTQYF; cdr3_nt: TGTGCCAGCAGCCTGAGTTTCTCAGATACGCAGTATTTT
clone_size: .; d_call: TRBD1; j_call: TRBJ2-7; v_call: TRBV10-3; cdr3_aa: CASSGTGAYEQYF; cdr3_nt: TGTGCCAGCTCCGGGACAGGGGCCTACGAGCAGTACTTC
clone_size: .; d_call: .; j_call: TRBJ1-4; v_call: TRBV7-8; cdr3_aa: CASSARRAPRVDEKLFF; cdr3_nt: TGTGCCAGCAGCGCCAGACGGGCCCCCCGCGTGGATGAAAAACTGTTTTTT
clone_size: .; d_call: .; j_call: TRBJ1-4; v_call: TRBV6-5; cdr3_aa: CASSYSWGTNEKLFF; cdr3_nt: TGTGCCAGCAGTTACTCCTGGGGAACTAATGAAAAACTGTTTTTT
clone_size: .; d_call: TRBD1; j_call: TRBJ1-3; v_call: TRBV27; cdr3_aa: CASRPGQISGNTIYF; cdr3_nt: TGTGCCAGCAGACCGGGACAGATCTCTGGAAACACCATATATTTT
clone_size: once; d_call: TRBD1; j_call: TRBJ2-7; v_call: TRBV25-1; cdr3_aa: CASSGGTGRNEQYF; cdr3_nt: TGTGCCAGCAGTGGAGGGACAGGGAGGAACGAGCAGTACTTC
clone_size: .; d_call: .; j_call: TRBJ2-5; v_call: TRBV5-4; cdr3_aa: CASSLSPLETQYF; cdr3_nt: TGTGCCAGCAGCCTTAGTCCCCTGGAGACCCAGTACTTC
clone_size: .; d_call: TRBD2; j_call: TRBJ2-3; v_call: TRBV5-1; cdr3_aa: CASSMGTSISTDTQYF; cdr3_nt: TGCGCCAGCAGCATGGGGACTAGCATTAGCACAGATACGCAGTATTTT
clone_size: .; d_call: TRBD1; j_call: TRBJ2-1; v_call: TRBV30; cdr3_aa: CAWSTTGGPRDEQFF; cdr3_nt: TGTGCCTGGAGTACGACAGGGGGCCCGCGGGATGAGCAGTTCTTC
clone_size: .; d_call: .; j_call: TRBJ1-1; v_call: TRBV9; cdr3_aa: CASSGAVRENTEAFF; cdr3_nt: TGTGCCAGCAGCGGGGCCGTACGGGAGAACACTGAAGCTTTCTTT
clone_size: .; d_call: .; j_call: TRBJ1-2; v_call: TRBV2; cdr3_aa: CASQGHSGGYTF; cdr3_nt: TGTGCCAGCCAAGGGCACTCGGGTGGCTACACCTTC
clone_size: .; d_call: .; j_call: TRBJ1-6; v_call: TRBV11-2; cdr3_aa: CASSLVENSPLHF; cdr3_nt: TGTGCCAGCAGCTTAGTCGAGAATTCACCCCTCCACTTT
clone_size: once; d_call: TRBD2; j_call: TRBJ2-1; v_call: TRBV2; cdr3_aa: CASSFRVLAGPREQFF; cdr3_nt: TGTGCCAGCAGTTTTAGGGTACTAGCGGGCCCCCGTGAGCAGTTCTTC
clone_size: .; d_call: .; j_call: TRBJ2-1; v_call: TRBV30; cdr3_aa: CAWSGLLGEQFF; cdr3_nt: TGTGCCTGGAGTGGTTTATTGGGTGAGCAGTTCTTC
clone_size: .; d_call: TRBD2; j_call: TRBJ2-2; v_call: TRBV7-2; cdr3_aa: CASSPPAGGSGELFF; cdr3_nt: TGTGCCAGCAGCCCCCCAGCGGGAGGAAGCGGGGAGCTGTTTTTT
clone_size: .; d_call: .; j_call: TRBJ2-3; v_call: TRBV5-1; cdr3_aa: CASSLGGSGDTQYF; cdr3_nt: TGCGCCAGCAGCTTGGGAGGAAGTGGAGATACGCAGTATTTT
clone_size: .; d_call: .; j_call: TRBJ1-1; v_call: TRBV6-5; cdr3_aa: CASRRGNTEAFF; cdr3_nt: TGTGCCAGCAGGCGAGGTAACACTGAAGCTTTCTTT
clone_size: .; d_call: TRBD1; j_call: TRBJ2-5; v_call: TRBV2; cdr3_aa: CASSGQGAHETQYF; cdr3_nt: TGTGCCAGCAGTGGACAGGGGGCTCACGAGACCCAGTACTTC
clone_size: .; d_call: TRBD1; j_call: TRBJ1-2; v_call: TRBV5-1; cdr3_aa: CASSLNPLGQGGGGYTF; cdr3_nt: TGCGCCAGCAGCTTGAACCCCCTGGGACAGGGAGGGGGTGGCTACACCTTC
clone_size: .; d_call: TRBD1; j_call: TRBJ2-7; v_call: TRBV28; cdr3_aa: CASSLGTGQHVYEQYF; cdr3_nt: TGTGCCAGCAGTTTAGGTACGGGACAGCACGTTTACGAGCAGTACTTC
clone_size: .; d_call: .; j_call: TRBJ2-5; v_call: TRBV5-4; cdr3_aa: CASSLGRGQETQYF; cdr3_nt: TGTGCCAGCAGCTTGGGGAGAGGGCAGGAGACCCAGTACTTC
clone_size: .; d_call: .; j_call: TRBJ2-2; v_call: TRBV9; cdr3_aa: CASSVVGGDTGELFF; cdr3_nt: TGTGCCAGCAGCGTAGTAGGAGGGGACACCGGGGAGCTGTTTTTT
clone_size: .; d_call: .; j_call: TRBJ1-3; v_call: TRBV6-5; cdr3_aa: CASTPRGSGNTIYF; cdr3_nt: TGTGCCAGCACCCCCCGGGGCTCTGGAAACACCATATATTTT
clone_size: .; d_call: TRBD1; j_call: TRBJ2-5; v_call: TRBV14; cdr3_aa: CASSRLDRDRETQYF; cdr3_nt: TGTGCCAGCAGCCGACTTGACAGGGACCGGGAGACCCAGTACTTC
clone_size: .; d_call: .; j_call: TRBJ1-2; v_call: TRBV28; cdr3_aa: CASTPLSYGYTF; cdr3_nt: TGTGCCAGCACCCCTTTATCTTATGGCTACACCTTC
clone_size: .; d_call: .; j_call: TRBJ2-7; v_call: TRBV5-1; cdr3_aa: CASTISGQNSYEQYF; cdr3_nt: TGCGCCAGCACCATATCGGGGCAGAACTCCTACGAGCAGTACTTC
clone_size: .; d_call: TRBD1; j_call: TRBJ1-5; v_call: TRBV19; cdr3_aa: CASSRTGVEQPQHF; cdr3_nt: TGTGCCAGTAGCCGGACAGGGGTGGAGCAGCCCCAGCATTTT
clone_size: .; d_call: .; j_call: TRBJ1-1; v_call: TRBV19; cdr3_aa: CASSPLLQGQGNTEAFF; cdr3_nt: TGTGCCAGTAGCCCCCTCCTTCAGGGGCAGGGGAACACTGAAGCTTTCTTT
clone_size: .; d_call: TRBD1; j_call: TRBJ1-5; v_call: TRBV28; cdr3_aa: CASLGTGSRQPQHF; cdr3_nt: TGTGCCAGCCTCGGGACAGGGTCGCGTCAGCCCCAGCATTTT
clone_size: .; d_call: .; j_call: TRBJ2-2; v_call: TRBV28; cdr3_aa: CASQVPDTGELFF; cdr3_nt: TGTGCCAGCCAAGTCCCAGACACCGGGGAGCTGTTTTTT
clone_size: .; d_call: TRBD1; j_call: TRBJ1-1; v_call: TRBV7-2; cdr3_aa: CASSLDRHEAFF; cdr3_nt: TGTGCCAGCAGCCTGGACAGGCATGAAGCTTTCTTT
clone_size: .; d_call: TRBD1; j_call: TRBJ1-4; v_call: TRBV15; cdr3_aa: CATSRDRQGTGSNEKLFF; cdr3_nt: TGTGCCACCAGCAGAGACCGACAGGGCACTGGGTCTAATGAAAAACTGTTTTTT
clone_size: .; d_call: .; j_call: TRBJ2-3; v_call: TRBV6-6; cdr3_aa: CASSYPHGGTDTQYF; cdr3_nt: TGTGCCAGCAGTTACCCCCACGGGGGCACAGATACGCAGTATTTT
clone_size: .; d_call: .; j_call: TRBJ1-1; v_call: TRBV5-1; cdr3_aa: CASSFIGGLDTEAFF; cdr3_nt: TGCGCCAGCAGCTTCATAGGAGGGCTTGACACTGAAGCTTTCTTT